These 18 T cell receptor beta chains share one sample of origin, sequenced in a study of control samples from healthy donors and cancer patients. Libraries were prepared by immunoSEQ multiplex PCR; TCRdb keeps only in-frame clonotypes and omits some of them. The data contain roughly 130,000 clones, about 93% of them seen just once; the ten biggest clones take up 1.5% to 2%. Sample: PBMCs. Receptors originate from a man aged 50 to 60 with head and neck cancer.

The chain uses TRBV9 and TRBJ2-3; 14 nucleotides line up with TRBD2. The CDR3 consists of 17 residues. V gave up 4 bases and J gave up 0 bases; unmatched junction bases: 4. Per germline, CDR1 SGDLS and CDR2 YYNGEE. The DNA for the CDR3 is TGTGCCAGCAGCCGACTAGCGGGGGGGCCTAGCACAGATACGCAGTATTTT. It is translated as CASSRLAGGPSTDTQYF.

This chain uses TRBV5-1 with TRBJ2-5; 8 bases are a match to TRBD2. This CDR3 has 14 amino acids. The germline V gene has CDR1 SGHRS and CDR2 YFSETQ. The V segment lost 2 bases and the J segment 2 bases; nucleotides outside the gene matches: 2. CDR3 in DNA: TGCGCCAGCAGCTTAGGCGGGGGGCAAGAGACCCAGTACTTC. The encoded protein is CASSLGGGQETQYF.

The chain carries TRBV5-4 and TRBJ2-3; D is ambiguous. The V end was cut by 0 bases, the J end by 4 bases, with 12 bases between. The CDR3 has 15 residues. Germline V gene data show CDR1 as SGHNT and CDR2 as YYREEE (reference sequence). CDR3 bases: TGTGCCAGCAGCTTGGACAGACCTATTGCAGATACGCAGTATTTT. This encodes CASSLDRPIADTQYF.

This chain joins TRBV30 and TRBJ2-2, with a possible D match to TRBD1 (7 bases). The CDR3 spans 17 residues. Germline V CDR1 and CDR2: GTSNPN, SVGIG (reference sequence). V lost 7 bases, J lost 3 bases, and 24 bases lay in between. CDR3 in DNA: TGTGCCTCGAGGAGGGCCAGGGGGGACAGTTACACCGGGGAGCTGTTTTTT. Its protein product is CASRRARGDSYTGELFF.

Only one count was recorded for this clone. The chain joins TRBV27 to TRBJ2-1; TRBD2 aligns across 12 bases. Germline V gene lookup returns CDR1 MNHEY and CDR2 SMNVEV (reference sequence). CDR3 length: 15 residues. The V gene end was trimmed by 5 bases and the J gene end by 4 bases; junction bases not matched to a gene: 3. The CDR3 here is CASSRTSGAYNEQFF. CDR3 bases: TGTGCCAGCAGTCGGACTAGCGGGGCGTACAATGAGCAGTTCTTC.

This clone was seen once. This rearrangement joins TRBV6-1 to TRBJ2-1, with TRBD1 identical over 9 bases. The V and J ends lost 4 bases and 9 bases, in that order; junction bases with no gene match: 19. CDR3 length: 18 amino acids. Germline V gives CDR1 MNHNS, CDR2 SASEGT. The CDR3 DNA follows: TGTGCCAGCAGTGCTGGGACAGGGAACTTTTTTGAACTGGCTGAGCAGTTCTTC. The encoded protein is CASSAGTGNFFELAEQFF.

The chain links TRBV6-5 to TRBJ1-2; D uncertain. The CDR3 covers 16 residues. Trimming removed 0 bases from V and 2 bases from J, with 13 bases in between. Germline V gene data show CDR1 as MNHEY and CDR2 as SVGAGI. The CDR3 here is CASSYSIIGLNYGYTF. The CDR3 nucleotides read TGTGCCAGCAGTTACTCCATTATCGGGCTAAACTATGGCTACACCTTC.

The genes are TRBV27 and TRBJ2-5; 8 bases fit TRBD1. V lost 4 bases to trimming and J lost 0 bases; unmatched junction nucleotides: 7. The CDR3 contains 16 residues. Germline assignment: CDR1 MNHEY and CDR2 SMNVEV (reference sequence). In DNA, the CDR3 is TGTGCCAGCAGTTCTGAGGGACAGGCTCACCAAGAGACCCAGTACTTC. It specifies CASSSEGQAHQETQYF.

This chain links TRBV7-2 with TRBJ2-3, with D hard to call. In germline, CDR1 is SGHTA, CDR2 FQGNSA. The ends were cut back, 5 bases at V and 0 bases at J, with 15 bases in the middle. The CDR3 sequence is 16 residues long. In DNA form, the CDR3 reads TGTGCCAGCAGCCCGAGGACGATCCAAAGCACAGATACGCAGTATTTT. Translation: CASSPRTIQSTDTQYF.

Only one count was recorded for this clone. The chain carries TRBV15 and TRBJ1-1; D perhaps matches TRBD1 (5 bases). Trimming stripped 2 bases from V and 3 bases from J, with 7 bases between. The CDR3 spans 13 residues. Germline CDR1 and CDR2: LNHNV and YYDKDF (reference sequence). CDR3 bases: TGTGCCACCAGCAGAATGACAGACACTGAAGCTTTCTTT. Translation gives CATSRMTDTEAFF.

CDR3 protein: CASSGDGGSTDTQYF. Written as DNA, the CDR3 is TGTGCCAGCAGCGGTGACGGGGGGAGCACAGATACGCAGTATTTT. The chain combines TRBV9 with TRBJ2-3; TRBD2 agrees at 7 bases. This CDR3 has 15 residues. The V gene's germline CDR1 is SGDLS and CDR2 YYNGEE. The ends lost 3 bases at V and 0 bases at J; junction bases unmatched: 4.

This chain connects TRBV24-1 to TRBJ1-5; D ambiguous. CDR1 is KGHDR, CDR2 SFDVKD, per germline. The CDR3 extends over 15 amino acids. V was trimmed by 5 bases and J by 4 bases, leaving 14 bases between them. CDR3 sequence: CATSASGRKNQPQHF. The CDR3 coding sequence is TGTGCCACCAGTGCCTCGGGGAGAAAAAATCAGCCCCAGCATTTT.

J is TRBJ2-7 and V is TRBV5-1, with a tentative D call TRBD2 (6 bases). The CDR3 totals 15 residues. Germline loops: CDR1 SGHRS, CDR2 YFSETQ. The ends were cut back, 0 bases at V and 6 bases at J, with 16 bases in the middle. CDR3 nucleotides: TGCGCCAGCAGCTTGGATGGCGGGGTGTCGGGCGAGCAGTACTTC. Residues: CASSLDGGVSGEQYF.

This chain joins TRBV4-2 and TRBJ1-4, with D hard to call. The ends were cut back, 1 base at V and 8 bases at J, with 17 bases in the middle. This CDR3 is built from 16 residues. Germline loops: CDR1 LGHNA, CDR2 YNFKEQ. CDR3 sequence: CASSQGTMGFQEKLFF. CDR3 DNA sequence: TGTGCCAGCAGCCAAGGTACTATGGGATTTCAAGAAAAACTGTTTTTT.

The chain has TRBV6-6 and TRBJ1-4; D unclear. The germline V and J ends were trimmed by 6 bases and 0 bases, with 8 bases remaining between them. The CDR3 is made up of 14 amino acids. Germline CDR1 reads MNHNY; CDR2 reads SVGAGI (reference sequence). CDR3: CASSDVATNEKLFF. DNA of the CDR3: TGTGCCAGCAGCGACGTTGCAACTAATGAAAAACTGTTTTTT.

The chain employs TRBV6-2 or TRBV6-3 and TRBJ2-1; D perhaps matches TRBD2 (5 bases). Germline CDR1 reads MNHEY; CDR2 reads SVGEGT. This CDR3 is built from 14 residues. V shed 2 bases and J shed 7 bases, with 12 bases lying between them. This CDR3 reads CASSYERFGNEQFF. The CDR3 nucleotides are TGTGCCAGCAGTTACGAGCGGTTTGGGAATGAGCAGTTCTTC.

The chain has TRBV18 and TRBJ1-3, with a possible D match to TRBD1 (5 bases). This CDR3 is built from 15 residues. The V end lost 6 bases, the J end lost 0 bases, and 12 bases lay between the germline ends. Germline CDR1 reads KGHSH; CDR2 reads LQKENI. CDR3 DNA: TGTGCCAGCTCTCGGGACGGCAGCTCTGGAAACACCATATATTTT. Encoded protein: CASSRDGSSGNTIYF.

This rearrangement joins TRBV4-2 to TRBJ2-4; D may correspond to TRBD1 or TRBD2 (5 bases each). The germline V and J ends were trimmed by 0 bases and 0 bases, with 18 bases remaining between them. The CDR3 loop spans 19 amino acids. From germline, CDR1 is LGHNA and CDR2 YNFKEQ. The CDR3 DNA sequence: TGTGCCAGCAGCCAAGATCTATGGGACCAAATACTAGCCAAAAACATTCAGTACTTC. It yields the protein CASSQDLWDQILAKNIQYF.